The T cell receptor (beta chain) under discussion was sequenced for a study of blood T cells in healthy people across ages. A J-beta primer mix and a sample-barcoded 5' primer were used in a second PCR of roughly 7 to 12 cycles. Any given sample supplied a minimum of 3 million CDR3-containing paired-end reads. MiXCR, applied by TCRdb to the 5' RACE reads, yields one record per CDR3 protein. The repertoire holds 1 million or so distinct CDR3 sequences, with roughly 45% as singletons. The individuals who served as donors were healthy Caucasians living in Russia, aged roughly 6 to 95. There are 16 residues in the CDR3. Trimming removed 4 bases from V and 1 base from J, with 17 bases in between. The table lists this clonotype with a count of one.

The clonotype was recovered from a woman in her sixties in good health. The chain couples TRBV12-3 or TRBV12-4 to TRBJ2-7, with D perhaps TRBD2 (7 bases). Sequenced: blood. The CDR3 sequence is CASSSGKRGHSYEQYF. The DNA of the CDR3 is TGTGCCAGCAGTTCGGGTAAGCGGGGACATTCCTACGAGCAGTACTTC.